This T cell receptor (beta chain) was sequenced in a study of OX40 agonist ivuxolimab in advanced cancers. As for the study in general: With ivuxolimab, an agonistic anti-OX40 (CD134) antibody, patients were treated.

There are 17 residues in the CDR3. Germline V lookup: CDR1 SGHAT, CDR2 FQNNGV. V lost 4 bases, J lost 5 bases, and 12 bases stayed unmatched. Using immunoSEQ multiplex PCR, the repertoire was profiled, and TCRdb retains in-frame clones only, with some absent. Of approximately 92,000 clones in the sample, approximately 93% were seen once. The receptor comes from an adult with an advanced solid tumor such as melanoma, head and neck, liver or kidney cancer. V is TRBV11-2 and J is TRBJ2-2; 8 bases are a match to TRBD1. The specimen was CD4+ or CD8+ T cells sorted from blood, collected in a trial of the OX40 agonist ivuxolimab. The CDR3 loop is CASSSEVATGETGELFF. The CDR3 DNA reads TGTGCCAGCAGCTCCGAAGTTGCGACAGGGGAGACCGGGGAGCTGTTTTTT.